This is a list of T cell receptor beta chains from one sample in a study of T-cell reconstitution after alpha-beta-depleted transplantation in children. TCRdb re-analysed the PCR reads in MiXCR, keeping a single row per CDR3 protein. The sample lists 330,000 or so distinct CDR3 sequences, about a tenth occurring once. The input for sequencing was PBMCs from the stem cell graft donor, taken from the stem cell graft. These receptors were obtained from a human donor who donated a stem cell graft to a child with acute lymphoblastic leukemia. Both conserved end residues are part of each CDR3. The order of the fields is CDR3 protein, V gene.

CDR3aa: CASSQPGQKRYEQYF
v_gene: TRBV4-1

CDR3aa: CASSLTGMGEKLFF
v_gene: TRBV12-3/TRBV12-4

CDR3aa: CATSGPTSGRAHSYNEQFF
v_gene: TRBV24-1

CDR3aa: CASSHAVGSEGSDNTEAFF
v_gene: TRBV12-3/TRBV12-4

CDR3aa: CSVGGGDRDTQYF
v_gene: TRBV20-1

CDR3aa: CATSDLQQQGGSGNTIYF
v_gene: TRBV24-1

CDR3aa: CATSHARTGPQETQYF
v_gene: TRBV15

CDR3aa: CAGSLVAGVRNEQFF
v_gene: TRBV7-9

CDR3aa: CSVVPGTAGYEQYF
v_gene: TRBV29-1

CDR3aa: CASSSNRAQYF
v_gene: TRBV11-2

CDR3aa: CASSRNQRASYNEQFF
v_gene: TRBV4-3

CDR3aa: CASSLTGANEQYF
v_gene: TRBV5-1

CDR3aa: CSVLNTEAFF
v_gene: TRBV29-1

CDR3aa: CASSLMSGRAHGELFF
v_gene: TRBV12-3/TRBV12-4

CDR3aa: CSVEGNTQYF
v_gene: TRBV29-1

CDR3aa: CASDTGTCTDTQYF
v_gene: TRBV4-3

CDR3aa: CATSRDKHPGEQFF
v_gene: TRBV15

CDR3aa: CSVEPRPGPTSGSSYNEQFF
v_gene: TRBV29-1

CDR3aa: CSVSAGTGLAKNIQYF
v_gene: TRBV29-1

CDR3aa: CSANALGLYSSYNEQFF
v_gene: TRBV20-1

CDR3aa: CASSPGQGAVGNQPQHF
v_gene: TRBV12-3/TRBV12-4

CDR3aa: CASSSGLAEAYEQYF
v_gene: TRBV5-1

CDR3aa: CACSRLPGLEEAFF
v_gene: TRBV30

CDR3aa: CATSDPARTDEQYF
v_gene: TRBV24-1

CDR3aa: CATSDLVAEKGETQYF
v_gene: TRBV24-1

CDR3aa: CASGLEAGGPAYEQYF
v_gene: TRBV5-1

CDR3aa: CASSQVQGKNEQFF
v_gene: TRBV4-1

CDR3aa: CASIQGQAGGYTF
v_gene: TRBV6-2/TRBV6-3

CDR3aa: CASSSLAGPTYEQYF
v_gene: TRBV6-2/TRBV6-3

CDR3aa: CSVDKGRGQSAFF
v_gene: TRBV29-1

CDR3aa: CASALGRGLLGNTIYF
v_gene: TRBV7-2

CDR3aa: CASSSQGGLNQPQHF
v_gene: TRBV5-1

CDR3aa: CASRPPGHNTGELFF
v_gene: TRBV6-1

CDR3aa: CSARGPGDREQYF
v_gene: TRBV20-1

CDR3aa: CASSLWGGPGEQFF
v_gene: TRBV5-4

CDR3aa: CSGGQLGTQYF
v_gene: TRBV29-1

CDR3aa: CASSLLHRGVGELFF
v_gene: TRBV7-9

CDR3aa: CASSYSLTGYSNQPQHF
v_gene: TRBV12-3/TRBV12-4

CDR3aa: CATSTRTGLSTDTQYF
v_gene: TRBV15

CDR3aa: CASSLTATDTQYF
v_gene: TRBV7-3

CDR3aa: CATETGGYNEQFF
v_gene: TRBV28

CDR3aa: CASSLEGLDVNEQFF
v_gene: TRBV5-1

CDR3aa: CASSLRAAGQPQHF
v_gene: TRBV5-5

CDR3aa: CASSVSGTGAETQYF
v_gene: TRBV5-1

CDR3aa: CASTWGRNTGELFF
v_gene: TRBV2

CDR3aa: CASSFPGGGSYEQYF
v_gene: TRBV12-3/TRBV12-4

CDR3aa: CASSSDTSYEQYF
v_gene: TRBV12-3/TRBV12-4

CDR3aa: CASSPDTGTGRRANVLTF
v_gene: TRBV18

CDR3aa: CSASPGAQETQYF
v_gene: TRBV29-1

CDR3aa: CSVGRTANTGELFF
v_gene: TRBV29-1

CDR3aa: CASSQMSSEVDEQFF
v_gene: TRBV3-1

CDR3aa: CASTPGTALMEQYF
v_gene: TRBV6-1

CDR3aa: CASSLWGLNTGELFF
v_gene: TRBV27

CDR3aa: CASSIGLAGGPGRTDTQYF
v_gene: TRBV11-1

CDR3aa: CASSHPSTDTQYF
v_gene: TRBV19